The entry below gives a single T cell receptor (beta chain) sequence along with its context. Its target antigen remains unknown. It may be a read error: a sequence one base away is much more abundant. This specimen belongs to a study of tumor-infiltrating lymphocytes in primary liver carcinoma (dated by TCRdb to the late 2010s). Notes on the research overall: Hepatocellular carcinoma (four) or combined HCC and intrahepatic cholangiocarcinoma (one) was present in the five patients, who were three men and two women aged 30 to 69 years. Tumors of the five patients were stage T1-T3 N0M0 with maximum diameters of roughly 4 to 10 cm. Samples yielded roughly 3.5 to 8 million productive TCRbeta reads; read depth did not differ significantly between tissue types. TCRbeta repertoire sequencing covered 35 or so specimens from 5 patients: 25 or so tumor regions, 5 adjacent noncancerous liver tissues and 5 peripheral blood samples. Across five regions of each liver tumor, along with adjacent normal tissue and blood, the study brought together TCRbeta repertoire sequencing, expression microarrays and whole-exome sequencing. Technical replicate repertoires showed high reproducibility, with mean shared-clone rates around 0.91 and correlation coefficients above 0.95. The investigation overall reported the following: Only a few patients were included in the study, and the authors note that the findings should be validated in a larger study. Bulk unsorted samples precluded comparing CD4+ and CD8+ T cell repertoires. The top 250 clones made up a significantly larger repertoire fraction in tumors than in blood (p = 0.039). Only the TCR beta chain was sequenced, so true repertoire diversity is likely underestimated because unpaired alpha chains were not captured. Pairs of tumor regions showed greater repertoire overlap (mean around 36%) than tumor-adjacent pairs (roughly 17%) or tumor-blood pairs (about 15%), which is consistent with antigen-driven expansion.

Starting from about 500 ng total RNA, TCRbeta-specific cDNA was produced by reverse transcription with a constant-region primer and ProtoScript II reverse transcriptase. The TCRbeta libraries were prepared through three rounds of nested multiplex PCR following a slightly modified ARM-PCR procedure. Multiplex TRBV1-TRBV30 forward primers and a Cbeta reverse primer were used in the first two PCR rounds, each of which was run for around 10 cycles. Sample barcodes and Illumina adapters were added in a final 25-cycle PCR using Deep VentR polymerase. Before sequencing, amplicons between 200 and 500 bp were purified from gel using a QIAquick gel extraction kit. An Illumina HiSeq 2500 was used to sequence the TCRbeta amplicons, generating 250-bp paired-end reads. As for the authors' bioinformatics: To recover full CDR3 sequences, reads were quality-trimmed using Trimmomatic v0.33 and paired reads were then merged using FLASH v1.2.11. V, D and J germline segments were assigned to the rearranged TCRbeta sequences using MiGEC v1.2.1b. Clonotype statistics and Shannon-Wiener diversity indices were calculated with VDJtools v1.0.0. Except for diversity analysis, only each sample's 250 most abundant clonotypes were used in subsequent analyses to reduce sampling bias. TCRdb cleaned the public reads at Q25 with fastp, built clones with MiXCR and kept in-frame beta chains. When rows share a CDR3 protein, they turn into one entry using the most common DNA and genes. These V and J calls are TCRdb output, not the study's own analysis. For this sample there are some 130,000 distinct CDR3 sequences; about two thirds appear just once. The ten top clones hold about 8% of the sample.

Without any cell sorting, total RNA and DNA were co-extracted from approximately 22-30 mg of bulk tissue using the AllPrep DNA/RNA mini kit. Between November 2015 and 2016, five patients in China with histopathologically diagnosed primary liver carcinoma had their tumors surgically resected. At the time of sampling, the patients had chronic HBV infection and had not received any treatment. Pieces of fresh tumor and adjacent tissue were cut in half, with one half kept in RNAlater at -80 degrees C and the other half sent for histology. The CDR3 covers 14 residues, taking in both the cysteine and the phenylalanine. Only CDR3 DNA is held: 42 bases, read in frame from base 1. Via the germline V gene, CDR1 is SGHVS and CDR2 FQNEAQ. Between the V and J ends, shortened by 3 bases and 7 bases respectively, the junction contains 14 bases.

Sequencing input: tumor-adjacent normal liver tissue. The receptor was derived from a woman in her sixties with primary liver carcinoma and hepatitis B virus infection. The chain employs TRBV7-8 and TRBJ2-3; a tentative D match to TRBD2 spans 5 bases. CDR3 protein: CASSLGSKANTQYF. The bases read TGTGCCAGCAGCTTGGGGAGTAAAGCAAATACGCAGTATTTT.